These 9 T cell receptor beta chains were all obtained from the same sample, sequenced in a study of cytomegalovirus exposure and HLA in healthy donors. Primers included in the PCR were 60 Vbeta and 13 Jbeta primers. Measured with immunoSEQ multiplex PCR; TCRdb has only the in-frame clones, and not every one. Among about 170,000 clones listed, about 75% were seen once. The sequenced sample consisted of PBMCs. These receptors all stem from a middle-aged man in good health and CMV-seropositive.

The gene calls are TRBV15 and TRBJ2-5, with D perhaps matching TRBD1 (6 bases). V was trimmed by 3 bases and J by 2 bases, leaving 19 bases between them. CDR3 length equals 17 residues. The germline V gene encodes CDR1 LNHNV and CDR2 YYDKDF (reference sequence). In DNA form, the CDR3 reads TGTGCCACCAGCAGTGGTCGGCAGGGGAGAGGGCAAGAGACCCAGTACTTC. Translating it yields CATSSGRQGRGQETQYF.

About this clone itself: A junction end diverges from the germline sequence, so it may reflect a read error. The V and J genes are TRBV28 and TRBJ2-4; D perhaps matches TRBD1 (6 bases). CDR3 size: 16 residues. The germline gives CDR1 MDHEN, CDR2 SYDVKM. CDR3 sequence reads: CASSWTEHLAKNSQYF. DNA for the CDR3: TGTGCCAGCAGTTGGACAGAACACTTAGCCAAAAACAGTCAGTACTTC.

V is TRBV19 and J is TRBJ1-5; 7 nucleotides align to TRBD1. The germline V gene has CDR1 LNHDA and CDR2 SQIVND (reference sequence). The CDR3 runs 15 residues. Trimming took 10 bases from V and 0 from J; bases not matched to a gene: 9. CDR3 sequence (DNA): TGTGCCACTAAGGACAGGACCCTTAGCAATCAGCCCCAGCATTTT. Translating it yields CATKDRTLSNQPQHF.

The chain employs TRBV5-1 and TRBJ2-5; perhaps TRBD1 as D (6 bases). The CDR3 covers 15 residues. With 2 bases removed from V and 2 bases from J, the gap between germline ends came to 13 bases. CDR1 is SGHRS, CDR2 YFSETQ, per germline. The DNA for the CDR3 is TGCGCCAGCAGCTTTACGACAGGTACACAAGAGACCCAGTACTTC. Residues: CASSFTTGTQETQYF.

The chain employs TRBV6-1 and TRBJ2-7; possible D gene TRBD1, 6 bases. CDR1 is MNHNS and CDR2 is SASEGT in the germline V gene. V was pared by 4 bases and J by 3 bases, with 10 bases between. This CDR3 is built from 13 residues. Written as DNA, the CDR3 is TGTGCCAGCAGTGCGGACAGATACTACGAGCAGTACTTC. Protein sequence: CASSADRYYEQYF.

The gene calls are TRBV13 and TRBJ2-4, with TRBD1 as a possible D gene (7 bases). CDR3 length: 14 amino acids. The V end was cut by 6 bases, the J end by 12 bases, with 21 bases between. CDR1 PRHDT and CDR2 FYEKMQ come from the germline V gene (reference sequence). The CDR3 region has the DNA TGTGCCAGCAGTCGACCGGGAACGGGGGACAGTCAGTACTTC. Translating it yields CASSRPGTGDSQYF.

The V call is TRBV6-5, the J call TRBJ1-1, with D possibly matching TRBD1 (6 bases). V lost 1 base to trimming and J lost 5 bases, with 14 bases between them. Per the germline V gene, CDR1 is MNHEY and CDR2 is SVGAGI. CDR3 length equals 15 residues. This CDR3 is CASSYYQGIETEAFF. CDR3 nucleotides: TGTGCCAGCAGTTACTATCAGGGGATAGAAACTGAAGCTTTCTTT.

J is TRBJ2-7 and V is TRBV6-6; unclear D gene. The CDR3 has 12 residues. Germline V gene sequence: CDR1 MNHNY, CDR2 SVGAGI (reference sequence). V lost 4 bases, J lost 6 bases, and 10 bases lay in between. The CDR3 reads CASSFFSREQYF. CDR3 in DNA: TGTGCCAGCAGTTTTTTCTCTCGCGAGCAGTACTTC.

The chain uses TRBV6-4 and TRBJ2-4; 7 bases map to TRBD2. The CDR3 is 16 amino acids. Germline lookup yields CDR1 MRHNA and CDR2 SNTAGT. Losses at the gene ends were 3 bases for V and 0 bases for J; bases not matched to a gene: 5. The chain's CDR3 is CASSDPAGLAKNIQYF. The CDR3 DNA reads TGTGCCAGCAGTGATCCAGCGGGGCTAGCCAAAAACATTCAGTACTTC.